Each of the 9 T cell receptor beta chains below was sequenced from the same sample in a study of tumor-infiltrating lymphocytes in oesophageal squamous cell carcinoma. TCRdb passed the PCR reads through MiXCR, listing each CDR3 protein once. Here the sample spans 20,000 to 25,000 distinct CDR3 sequences, approximately 34% being singletons. Sequences were obtained from esophageal tumor tissue. All receptors derive from a female donor with esophageal squamous cell carcinoma.

This chain uses TRBV28 with TRBJ2-1, with 11 bases identical to TRBD2. Germline lookup yields CDR1 MDHEN and CDR2 SYDVKM. Germline trimming cut 4 bases from V and 9 bases from J; bases unmatched to any gene: 2. The CDR3 sequence is 13 residues long. The CDR3 DNA follows: TGTGCCAGCAGTTGGGGGACTAGCGGTGAGCAGTTCTTC. Translation gives CASSWGTSGEQFF.

This clonotype was detected only a few times. The J gene is TRBJ2-7, the V gene TRBV15, with a tentative D call TRBD2 (5 bases). Germline V gene sequence: CDR1 LNHNV, CDR2 YYDKDF (reference sequence). The CDR3 has 16 residues. Trimming left V 4 bases short and J 2 bases short, with 18 bases between. This CDR3 is CATSTRDRGNTYEQYF. Written as DNA, the CDR3 is TGTGCCACCAGCACCCGAGACCGAGGGAATACCTACGAGCAGTACTTC.

V usage is TRBV7-8 and J usage is TRBJ2-5; D perhaps matches TRBD1 (5 bases). The J call may be incorrect, as the DNA end agrees better with TRBJ2-1. Germline loops: CDR1 SGHVS, CDR2 FQNEAQ. The CDR3 runs to 15 residues. In DNA, the CDR3 is TGTGCCAGCAGCTTAGGTCAGGGTCTGAACAATGAGCAGTTCTTC. Its translation is CASSLGQGLNNEQFF.

In its sample, this clonotype was seen many times. The chain is built from TRBV7-9 and TRBJ2-7, with 8 bases identical to TRBD1. The germline CDR1 and CDR2 sequences are SEHNR and FQNEAQ (reference sequence). CDR3 length: 16 amino acids. V shed 1 base, J shed 1 base, and the junction held 6 bases outside the gene matches. The CDR3: CASSLGTGRSSYEQYF. The CDR3 coding sequence is TGTGCCAGCAGCTTAGGGACAGGGAGGAGTTCCTACGAGCAGTACTTC.

The gene calls are TRBV7-8 and TRBJ1-2; D is uncertain. CDR1 SGHVS and CDR2 FQNEAQ come from the germline V gene. V was clipped by 1 base and J by 1 base, with 10 bases between them. The length of the CDR3 is 15 residues. The CDR3 spells CASSLGSGFNYGYTF. CDR3 bases: TGTGCCAGCAGCTTAGGATCCGGGTTTAACTATGGCTACACCTTC.

On this clonotype itself: Given the absence of the conserved phenylalanine or tryptophan at the CDR3 end, a read error is likely. It is unclear where the CDR3 begins or ends on the DNA, so no DNA is shown, and the CDR3 is as TCRdb lists it. The V and J genes are TRBV6-1 and TRBJ2-7; the table's TRBD2 call for D was not verified on the DNA. The CDR3 is 18 residues long, ends included. Germline CDR1 and CDR2: MNHNS and SASEGT. Here the CDR3 reads CASSEAPAAGNYGYTFGS.

This clonotype was recorded many times. The V gene is TRBV24-1, the J gene TRBJ2-5; 10 bases line up with TRBD1. V lost 1 base to trimming and J lost 5 bases; unmatched junction nucleotides: 6. Germline values: CDR1 KGHDR, CDR2 SFDVKD. The CDR3 runs to 16 residues. The CDR3 bases are TGTGCCACCAGTGATTTCAGGGACAGGGGACGTGAGACCCAGTACTTC. Residues: CATSDFRDRGRETQYF.

Turning to this clonotype: Compared with germline, one end of the junction differs, possibly owing to a read error. The chain recombines TRBV6-1 with TRBJ2-3; 8 bases are a match to TRBD1. CDR3 length: 19 residues. CDR1 and CDR2 from the germline V gene are MNHNS and SASEGT. In DNA form, the CDR3 reads TGTGCCAGCAGTGTCCGAAGTCGGACAGGGCTTTCAATTATCAATGAGCAGTACTTT. This encodes CASSVRSRTGLSIINEQYF.

This chain uses TRBV5-1 with TRBJ2-3; D unclear. Between the trimmed V and J ends, which lost 2 bases and 4 bases, there was a span of 2 bases. The CDR3 spans 11 residues. Looked up from germline, CDR1 is SGHRS and CDR2 is YFSETQ. In nucleotides, the CDR3 is TGCGCCAGCAGCTTCGCAGATACGCAGTATTTT. Protein: CASSFADTQYF.